This T cell receptor (beta chain) was sequenced for a study of blood T cell repertoires in COVID-19. Looking at the study overall: Samples of COVID-19 (acute and convalescent) were obtained from the United States, Italy and Spain.

Per the study methods: By means of reference gene primer amplification, nucleated cell counts were estimated. Profiled with immunoSEQ multiplex PCR; TCRdb holds only in-frame clones, not every one. D and trimming were read from the DNA, whereas the V and J calls and clone size are those reported in that table. The profile shows some 460,000 clones, about 90% of them singletons. Before being deemed recovered, Cohort 3 donors had two negative PCRs, clearance, or symptom resolution. The germline V gene encodes CDR1 MDHEN and CDR2 SYDVKM. This CDR3 region has 14 residues. Trimming took off 5 bases at V and 0 bases at J, with 10 bases between the two ends.

This TCR was sampled from a woman aged 18-29 years who had recovered from COVID-19. V usage is TRBV28 and J usage is TRBJ1-2, with D uncertain. The sample consisted of PBMCs or T cells enriched from blood (not recorded which). CDR3 protein: CASSPLPPNYGYTF. CDR3 nucleotides: TGTGCCAGCAGTCCTCTACCCCCTAACTATGGCTACACCTTC.